This T cell receptor (beta chain) is drawn from a study of PD-L1 blockade in urothelial cancer. The time point is: peripheral blood 6 weeks after treatment start. The protocol was immunoSEQ multiplex PCR, while the TCRdb copy is restricted to in-frame clones and leaves out a portion. The table includes tens of thousands of clones, roughly 85% detected once. The CDR3 runs to 12 residues. Germline-derived CDR1 and CDR2 are SGHDT and YYEEEE. Trimming cost V 4 bases and J 5 bases, with 8 bases left between them. This specimen was PBMCs, taken around atezolizumab (anti-PD-L1) treatment. The rearrangement links TRBV5-6 to TRBJ2-3; possibly TRBD2 for D (5 bases). This receptor was identified in a man aged 70 or older with urothelial cancer. The CDR3 DNA reads as TGTGCCAGCAGCGGCCGGGGAGATACGCAGTATTTT. Translation: CASSGRGDTQYF.